The rows below give T cell receptor beta chains drawn from one sample of a study of CD8 T cells in Susac syndrome. TCRdb called the immunoSEQ multiplex PCR reads again in MiXCR, with one record for every CDR3 protein. The table includes about 85,000 distinct CDR3 sequences, approximately 95% detected once. The sequencing sample was made of CD8+ T cells from PBMCs. The source is a human donor with Susac syndrome. CDR3s include the opening cysteine and the closing phenylalanine or tryptophan. The order of the fields is clone size, J gene, V gene, D gene, CDR3 protein, CDR3 DNA. A D gene is named only where the DNA matches it firmly. A row's size may be missing; if present it is once, few, many or a size class.

NA | TRBJ2-7 | TRBV5-6 | TRBD1 | CASSSAGTGSYEQYF | TGTGCCAGCAGCTCAGCTGGGACAGGGTCCTACGAGCAGTACTTC
once | TRBJ1-1 | TRBV6-5 | TRBD1 | CASSYWTGVNTEAFF | TGTGCCAGCAGTTACTGGACAGGGGTAAACACTGAAGCTTTCTTT
NA | TRBJ2-7 | TRBV3-1 | NA | CASSQDPSPRSYEQYF | TGTGCCAGCAGCCAAGATCCTAGCCCAAGAAGCTACGAGCAGTACTTC
NA | TRBJ2-7 | TRBV4-1 | NA | CASSQEPSNSYEQYF | TGCGCCAGCAGCCAAGAACCTAGCAACAGCTACGAGCAGTACTTC
NA | TRBJ2-3 | TRBV20-1 | NA | CSGGGSGSTDTQYF | TGCAGTGGTGGGGGTAGCGGAAGCACAGATACGCAGTATTTT
NA | TRBJ2-7 | TRBV14 | NA | CASSQSPYEQYF | TGTGCCAGCAGCCAAAGTCCCTACGAGCAGTACTTC
NA | TRBJ2-3 | TRBV29-1 | NA | CSVDDGGYTDTQYF | TGCAGCGTTGATGATGGCGGGTACACAGATACGCAGTATTTT
NA | TRBJ2-5 | TRBV9 | TRBD2 | CASSVYFGLAGQETQYF | TGTGCCAGCAGCGTTTACTTCGGACTAGCAGGGCAAGAGACCCAGTACTTC
NA | TRBJ2-4 | TRBV2 | NA | CASSESGGENIQYF | TGTGCCAGCAGTGAATCGGGGGGCGAAAACATTCAGTACTTC
NA | TRBJ2-1 | TRBV4-2 | TRBD2 | CASSRPGLAGGEEQFF | TGTGCCAGCAGCCGACCTGGACTAGCGGGAGGAGAAGAGCAGTTCTTC
NA | TRBJ2-2 | TRBV9 | TRBD2 | CASNRGEYTGELFF | TGTGCCAGCAACCGGGGGGAGTACACCGGGGAGCTGTTTTTT
NA | TRBJ1-2 | TRBV3-1 | NA | CASSQGPGSNYGYTF | TGTGCCAGCAGCCAAGGGCCGGGTTCGAACTATGGCTACACCTTC
NA | TRBJ2-7 | TRBV30 | TRBD1 | CAWETGDEQYF | TGTGCCTGGGAGACAGGGGACGAGCAGTACTTC
NA | TRBJ2-5 | TRBV4-1 | TRBD2 | CASSQVLAGGQETQYF | TGCGCCAGCAGCCAAGTCCTAGCGGGAGGCCAAGAGACCCAGTACTTC
once | TRBJ2-3 | TRBV21-1 | NA | CASRRREARTDTQYF | TGTGCCAGCAGGCGGCGGGAGGCTCGCACAGATACGCAGTATTTT
NA | TRBJ2-7 | TRBV20-1 | NA | CSARDGGSSYEQYF | TGCAGTGCTAGAGATGGAGGCAGCTCCTACGAGCAGTACTTC
NA | TRBJ2-7 | TRBV9 | NA | CASSLEGGDDSYEQYF | TGTGCCAGCAGCCTAGAAGGAGGGGACGATTCCTACGAGCAGTACTTC
NA | TRBJ1-1 | TRBV5-1 | NA | CASSPEAYNTEAFF | TGCGCCAGCAGCCCCGAGGCTTACAACACTGAAGCTTTCTTT
NA | TRBJ1-5 | TRBV4-2 | NA | CASSQEEGFQPQHF | TGTGCCAGCAGCCAAGAGGAGGGTTTCCAGCCCCAGCATTTT
NA | TRBJ2-2 | TRBV7-9 | NA | CASSLGPGAGELFF | TGTGCCAGCAGCTTGGGCCCGGGGGCCGGGGAGCTGTTTTTT
NA | TRBJ2-1 | TRBV19 | TRBD2 | CASSISLAVYNEQFF | TGTGCCAGTAGTATAAGTCTAGCGGTCTACAATGAGCAGTTCTTC
NA | TRBJ2-5 | TRBV28 | TRBD1 | CASSSRDRGAVGGRRGETQYF | TGTGCCAGCAGTTCCCGGGACAGGGGGGCAGTGGGCGGGAGGAGAGGGGAGACCCAGTACTTC
NA | TRBJ1-2 | TRBV6-2/TRBV6-3 | TRBD1 | CASIQRGQTLYGYTF | TGTGCCAGCATCCAACGGGGACAGACGCTCTATGGCTACACCTTC
NA | TRBJ2-5 | TRBV7-2 | NA | CASSPSILETQYF | NA
NA | TRBJ2-5 | TRBV6-2/TRBV6-3 | NA | CASSYGRIETQYF | TGTGCCAGCAGTTACGGGAGAATAGAGACCCAGTACTTC
NA | TRBJ2-7 | TRBV7-6 | TRBD1 | CASSLDTGDAYEQYF | TGTGCCAGCAGCTTAGACACAGGGGACGCCTACGAGCAGTACTTC
NA | TRBJ2-1 | TRBV25-1 | NA | CASSASLEQFF | TGTGCCAGCAGTGCCTCGTTAGAGCAGTTCTTC
NA | TRBJ1-5 | TRBV27 | NA | CASSLWRDQPQHF | TGTGCCAGCAGTTTGTGGCGCGATCAGCCCCAGCATTTT
NA | TRBJ2-1 | TRBV20-1 | TRBD2 | CSARTSGTYNEQFF | TGCAGTGCGAGGACTAGCGGGACCTACAATGAGCAGTTCTTC
NA | TRBJ2-1 | TRBV29-1 | NA | CSVAQYNEQFF | TGCAGCGTTGCCCAGTACAATGAGCAGTTCTTC
NA | TRBJ2-7 | TRBV28 | NA | CASSLPLGSEQYF | TGTGCCAGCAGTCTACCGCTGGGTTCCGAGCAGTACTTC
NA | TRBJ2-7 | TRBV4-3 | TRBD2 | CASSSGLAGDEQYF | TGCGCCAGCAGCTCGGGACTAGCGGGAGACGAGCAGTACTTC
NA | TRBJ2-7 | TRBV9 | NA | CASSPRPGPYEQYF | TGTGCCAGCAGCCCTCGCCCGGGCCCGTACGAGCAGTACTTC
NA | TRBJ2-2 | TRBV27 | NA | CASFTGELFF | TGTGCCAGCTTCACCGGGGAGCTGTTTTTT
NA | TRBJ2-6 | TRBV30 | TRBD1 | CAWAQGAGANVLTF | TGTGCCTGGGCACAGGGGGCTGGGGCCAACGTCCTGACTTTC
NA | TRBJ1-4 | TRBV27 | NA | CALQTRSFNEKLFF | TGTGCCCTACAAACCCGCAGCTTTAATGAAAAACTGTTTTTT
few | TRBJ2-7 | TRBV29-1 | NA | CSAQGSSYEQYF | TGCAGCGCCCAGGGGTCATCCTACGAGCAGTACTTC
NA | TRBJ1-1 | TRBV29-1 | NA | CSALGGLDTEAFF | TGCAGCGCCCTAGGGGGGCTCGACACTGAAGCTTTCTTT
NA | TRBJ1-1 | TRBV28 | NA | CASNPRGSRHTEAFF | TGTGCCAGTAACCCTCGGGGGAGTAGGCACACTGAAGCTTTCTTT
NA | TRBJ2-5 | TRBV20-1 | TRBD2 | CSASRTSGQETQYF | TGCAGTGCTTCTCGGACTAGCGGACAAGAGACCCAGTACTTC